The 18 T cell receptor beta chains reported below all come from one sample, sequenced in a study of shared clonotypes between healthy human individuals. Profiled with immunoSEQ multiplex PCR; TCRdb holds only in-frame clones, not every one. The sample includes approximately 700,000 clones, roughly 73% of them seen just once. Sequencing was performed on memory CD4+ T cells sorted from blood. Regarding subset: CD45RA-negative fraction. These receptors all come from a woman aged 25 to 39 in good health.

The chain couples TRBV7-9 to TRBJ2-7; possibly TRBD2 for D (6 bases). Germline lookup yields CDR1 SEHNR and CDR2 FQNEAQ (reference sequence). V was shortened by 1 base and J by 2 bases, with 12 bases between the two germline ends. This CDR3 has 15 amino acids. As DNA, the CDR3 is TGTGCCAGCAGCTTAGACGGAGGGCTGACCTACGAGCAGTACTTC. Its translation is CASSLDGGLTYEQYF.

This clone was detected once. The chain has TRBV5-1 and TRBJ1-1, with D hard to call. The CDR3 is made up of 15 amino acids. V lost 0 bases, J lost 1 base, and 10 bases lay in between. Germline V lookup: CDR1 SGHRS, CDR2 YFSETQ. CDR3 sequence (DNA): TGCGCCAGCAGCTTGGATACCGCCAGGAACACTGAAGCTTTCTTT. Translated, it gives CASSLDTARNTEAFF.

V and J are TRBV29-1 and TRBJ1-2; D is perhaps TRBD1 (5 bases). Germline V gene data show CDR1 as SQVTM and CDR2 as ANQGSEA. This CDR3 region has 14 residues. Trimming pared 4 bases from V and 3 bases from J, leaving 15 bases between. This CDR3 is CSVASVGADYGYTF. CDR3 nucleotide sequence: TGCAGCGTTGCGTCTGTCGGGGCGGACTATGGCTACACCTTC.

This chain connects TRBV5-1 to TRBJ1-5; 8 nucleotides match TRBD1. V lost 4 bases, J lost 5 bases, and 8 bases stayed unmatched. The CDR3 spans 15 residues. Germline V gives CDR1 SGHRS, CDR2 YFSETQ. DNA for the CDR3: TGCGCCAGCAGCCCGTTTACAGGGGGAGATCAGCCCCAGCATTTT. It yields the protein CASSPFTGGDQPQHF.

The chain carries TRBV5-4 and TRBJ1-5; possible D gene TRBD1, 6 bases. The V end was cut by 4 bases, the J end by 0 bases, with 14 bases between. Per germline, CDR1 SGHNT and CDR2 YYREEE (reference sequence). The CDR3 runs to 16 residues. The CDR3 nucleotides are TGTGCCAGCAGCCAAGAACAGGGCGGTAGCAATCAGCCCCAGCATTTT. Translating gives CASSQEQGGSNQPQHF.

J is TRBJ1-4 and V is TRBV5-8; 7 bases line up with TRBD1. CDR1 SGHTS and CDR2 YDEGEE come from the germline V gene. With V trimmed by 8 bases and J by 8 bases, 12 bases remained unmatched. This CDR3 region has 14 residues. DNA for the CDR3: TGTGCCAGTCCACGGAGTGGAGGGGGCGAAAAACTGTTTTTT. This translates into CASPRSGGGEKLFF.

As for this clone: One base away lies a much larger clone, so this may be a sequencing read error. The sample holds other DNA sequences that translate to the same CDR3. This sequence joins TRBV11-1 and TRBJ2-7, with 7 nucleotides matching TRBD2. Germline V gene sequence: CDR1 SGHAT, CDR2 FQDESV (reference sequence). Germline trimming cut 3 bases from V and 3 bases from J; bases unmatched to any gene: 5. CDR3 length: 14 amino acids. The CDR3 loop reads CASSFQRDSYEQYF. The CDR3 DNA reads TGTGCCAGCAGCTTCCAGCGGGATAGCTACGAGCAGTACTTC.

The chain recombines TRBV27 with TRBJ2-3; 8 bases line up with TRBD2. Trimming cost V 6 bases and J 5 bases; bases outside gene matches: 13. The CDR3 runs 16 residues. Germline values: CDR1 MNHEY, CDR2 SMNVEV (reference sequence). In DNA, the CDR3 is TGTGCCAGCAGCTTACGGTCCGGGAGGGCCGGAGATACGCAGTATTTT. Its translation: CASSLRSGRAGDTQYF.

This chain connects TRBV7-2 to TRBJ2-5; the match to TRBD2 covers 7 bases. This CDR3 has 15 amino acids. V shed 1 base and J 5 bases; nucleotides not matched to a gene: 7. In germline, CDR1 is SGHTA, CDR2 FQGNSA. The CDR3 is CASSLVPGGAETQYF. CDR3 DNA sequence: TGTGCCAGCAGCTTAGTTCCGGGGGGAGCGGAGACCCAGTACTTC.

The rearrangement links TRBV9 to TRBJ2-1; D may be TRBD1 or TRBD2 (6 bases each). CDR1 is SGDLS and CDR2 is YYNGEE in the germline V gene. This CDR3 is built from 19 residues. With 1 base removed from V and 0 bases from J, the gap between germline ends came to 20 bases. This CDR3 reads CASSVTTIGGPSSYNEQFF. CDR3 sequence (DNA): TGTGCCAGCAGCGTAACAACAATCGGGGGCCCTAGCTCCTACAATGAGCAGTTCTTC.

The rearrangement links TRBV27 to TRBJ2-3, with no clear D. The germline V gene encodes CDR1 MNHEY and CDR2 SMNVEV (reference sequence). The CDR3 is 15 residues long. V lost 1 base and J 2 bases, leaving 10 bases between the germline ends. Written as DNA, the CDR3 is TGTGCCAGCAGTTTATTCGGAGAAGTCACAGATACGCAGTATTTT. The encoded protein is CASSLFGEVTDTQYF.

The sample holds a few counts of this clone. V gene TRBV30 combines with J gene TRBJ2-7; possibly TRBD1 or TRBD2 for D (6 bases each). Germline V gene lookup returns CDR1 GTSNPN and CDR2 SVGIG (reference sequence). V lost 2 bases, J lost 3 bases, and 14 bases lay in between. CDR3 length equals 14 residues. This CDR3 is CAWSPPGANYEQYF. The CDR3 DNA is TGTGCCTGGAGTCCCCCGGGGGCGAACTACGAGCAGTACTTC.

V gene TRBV19 combines with J gene TRBJ1-1; unclear D gene. There are 12 residues in the CDR3. Germline lookup yields CDR1 LNHDA and CDR2 SQIVND (reference sequence). The V end lost 10 bases, the J end lost 4 bases, and 13 bases lay between the germline ends. CDR3 nucleotide sequence: TGTGCCACTCTCTCGGTAGGCACTGAAGCTTTCTTT. Encoded protein: CATLSVGTEAFF. The variable domain in full, with the rest retrieved from reference TRBV19 and TRBJ1-1, is DGGITQSPKYLFRKEGQNVTLSCEQNLNHDAMYWYRQDPGQGLRLIYYSQIVNDFQKGDIAEGYSVSREKKESFPLTVTSAQKNPTAFYLCATLSVGTEAFFGQGTRLTVV.

V is TRBV2 and J is TRBJ2-7; 7 positions agree with TRBD2. The trim removed 8 bases at V and 4 bases at J, leaving 11 bases unmatched. The CDR3 runs 14 residues. Germline assignment: CDR1 SNHLY and CDR2 FYNNEI. CDR3: CASYPREEVYEQYF. CDR3 nucleotides: TGTGCCAGCTACCCCCGGGAGGAGGTGTACGAGCAGTACTTC.

This clone occurred many times. The chain joins TRBV7-2 to TRBJ2-5; D uncertain. V shed 5 bases and J shed 11 bases, with 15 bases lying between them. Per the germline V gene, CDR1 is SGHTA and CDR2 is FQGNSA. This CDR3 contains 12 residues. The CDR3 protein is CASSPYIEEQYF. CDR3 nucleotide sequence: TGTGCCAGCAGCCCCTACATTGAGGAGCAGTACTTC.

The chain couples TRBV4-1 to TRBJ1-1; D might be TRBD1 (5 bases). The CDR3 is 14 residues long. Germline lookup yields CDR1 MGHRA and CDR2 YSYEKL. The germline V and J ends were trimmed by 0 bases and 1 base, with 6 bases remaining between them. In nucleotides, the CDR3 is TGCGCCAGCAGCCAAGACGGGGGGAACACTGAAGCTTTCTTT. This encodes CASSQDGGNTEAFF.

The DNA for the CDR3 is TGCGCCAGCAGCTTGATCCCCGGGAGCTCCTACAATGAGCAGTTCTTC. Its translation is CASSLIPGSSYNEQFF. This chain connects TRBV5-1 to TRBJ2-1; tentatively, D is TRBD2 (6 bases). In germline, CDR1 is SGHRS, CDR2 YFSETQ. This CDR3 spans 16 amino acids. V was cut by 1 base and J by 0 bases, with 11 bases left in between.

The chain joins TRBV11-2 to TRBJ2-1; possible D gene TRBD2, 6 bases. V lost 4 bases and J lost 5, with 18 bases in between. Germline V CDR1 and CDR2: SGHAT, FQNNGV. The CDR3 loop spans 16 amino acids. DNA of the CDR3: TGTGCCAGCAGCTCAACCCGGGGCCGGGAGCACAATGAGCAGTTCTTC. Protein: CASSSTRGREHNEQFF.